The clone carrying this TCR beta chain showed up just a few times. V was clipped by 4 bases and J by 3 bases; unmatched bases: 9. CDR1 and CDR2 (germline): MDHEN, SYDVKM. The CDR3 is 16 amino acids. The sample belongs to a study of blood T cell repertoires in COVID-19. Some clones are missing from TCRdb's copy, which holds only in-frame ones; the method was immunoSEQ multiplex PCR. The sample shows some 70,000 clones, approximately 79% of them seen only once. The sample taken for sequencing was peripheral blood. This TCR came from a woman aged 45-65 years with acute or convalescent COVID-19. The chain has TRBV28 and TRBJ2-5; 9 bases are a match to TRBD2. CDR3 sequence (DNA): TGTGCCAGCAGTTCCTCCAAGCGGGAGGATGAAGAGACCCAGTACTTC. Encoded protein: CASSSSKREDEETQYF.